The 2 T cell receptor beta chains reported below all come from one sample, sequenced in a study of blood T cell repertoires in COVID-19. Sequencing used immunoSEQ multiplex PCR; TCRdb keeps in-frame clones, though not all of them. Among 160,000 or so clones listed, 86% were seen once. Sequencing was carried out using peripheral blood. All receptors come from a woman in her sixties or seventies with acute or convalescent COVID-19.

The chain employs TRBV6-5 and TRBJ2-7, with no clear D. This CDR3 is built from 15 residues. Trimming shortened V by 2 bases and J by 0 bases, and 11 bases separated the two germline ends. CDR1 MNHEY and CDR2 SVGAGI come from the germline V gene. CDR3 residues: CASSYKVGSSYEQYF. CDR3 DNA sequence: TGTGCCAGCAGTTACAAGGTGGGCAGCTCCTACGAGCAGTACTTC.

The chain uses TRBV2 and TRBJ2-2; 7 nucleotides match TRBD2. CDR1 is SNHLY and CDR2 is FYNNEI in the germline V gene. The CDR3 consists of 14 residues. Unmatched junction bases numbered 6, after V lost 4 bases and J lost 7 bases. The chain's CDR3 is CASSGAGVVGELFF. Written as DNA, the CDR3 is TGTGCCAGCAGTGGGGCGGGAGTGGTCGGGGAGCTGTTTTTT.